The 5 T cell receptor beta chains listed next were all sequenced from one sample in a study of control samples from healthy donors and cancer patients. TCRdb keeps only in-frame clones here, not all; method: immunoSEQ multiplex PCR. The table lists over 90,000 clones, about 92% of them singletons. The sequencing sample was made of blood. The receptors were sampled from a woman in her late teens or twenties in good health.

The gene calls are TRBV4-1 and TRBJ1-5; tentative D call: TRBD1 (5 bases). Germline values: CDR1 MGHRA, CDR2 YSYEKL. The CDR3 covers 15 residues. V lost 0 bases and J 1 base, leaving 7 bases between the germline ends. This CDR3 reads CASSQEWGSNQPQHF. The CDR3, as DNA: TGCGCCAGCAGCCAAGAGTGGGGGAGCAATCAGCCCCAGCATTTT.

The chain combines TRBV7-7 with TRBJ2-7; D is possibly TRBD1 or TRBD2 (5 bases each). CDR1 is SSHAT and CDR2 is FNYEAQ in the germline V gene (reference sequence). Deletions cut 7 bases from V and 5 bases from J, with 21 bases between. This CDR3 spans 15 amino acids. The CDR3 here is CASIPRGRETDEQYF. Written as DNA, the CDR3 is TGTGCCAGCATCCCTAGGGGAAGGGAGACGGACGAGCAGTACTTC.

The chain is built from TRBV10-1 and TRBJ2-7; 16 bases match TRBD2. There are 17 residues in the CDR3. V lost 6 bases, J lost 2 bases, and 7 bases stayed unmatched. The V gene's germline CDR1 is WNHNN and CDR2 SYGVQD (reference sequence). In DNA, the CDR3 is TGCGCCAGCAGCAAGGGACTAGCGGGAGGGACGCCCTACGAGCAGTACTTC. Translating it yields CASSKGLAGGTPYEQYF.

This clone was recorded once. This sequence joins TRBV5-4 and TRBJ2-7, with TRBD1 identical over 8 bases. V lost 2 bases to trimming and J lost 1 base; unmatched junction nucleotides: 2. Germline loops: CDR1 SGHNT, CDR2 YYREEE (reference sequence). The CDR3 covers 14 residues. The DNA of the CDR3 is TGTGCCAGCAGCTTCCGGGACAGGTCCTACGAGCAGTACTTC. Its translation is CASSFRDRSYEQYF. Together with reference TRBV5-4 and TRBJ2-7, the CDR3 gives the full variable domain: ETGVTQSPTHLIKTRGQQVTLRCSSQSGHNTVSWYQQALGQGPQFIFQYYREEENGRGNFPPRFSGLQFPNYSSELNVNALELDDSALYLCASSFRDRSYEQYFGPGTRLTVT.

The rearrangement uses TRBV12-5 and TRBJ2-5; 11 bases fit TRBD2. Per germline, CDR1 LGHNT and CDR2 FRNRAP. V lost 1 base to trimming and J lost 0 bases; unmatched junction nucleotides: 7. This CDR3 is built from 18 residues. CDR3 amino acids: CASGLEGLAEEYQETQYF. CDR3 nucleotide sequence: TGTGCTAGTGGTTTGGAGGGACTAGCGGAGGAGTACCAAGAGACCCAGTACTTC.